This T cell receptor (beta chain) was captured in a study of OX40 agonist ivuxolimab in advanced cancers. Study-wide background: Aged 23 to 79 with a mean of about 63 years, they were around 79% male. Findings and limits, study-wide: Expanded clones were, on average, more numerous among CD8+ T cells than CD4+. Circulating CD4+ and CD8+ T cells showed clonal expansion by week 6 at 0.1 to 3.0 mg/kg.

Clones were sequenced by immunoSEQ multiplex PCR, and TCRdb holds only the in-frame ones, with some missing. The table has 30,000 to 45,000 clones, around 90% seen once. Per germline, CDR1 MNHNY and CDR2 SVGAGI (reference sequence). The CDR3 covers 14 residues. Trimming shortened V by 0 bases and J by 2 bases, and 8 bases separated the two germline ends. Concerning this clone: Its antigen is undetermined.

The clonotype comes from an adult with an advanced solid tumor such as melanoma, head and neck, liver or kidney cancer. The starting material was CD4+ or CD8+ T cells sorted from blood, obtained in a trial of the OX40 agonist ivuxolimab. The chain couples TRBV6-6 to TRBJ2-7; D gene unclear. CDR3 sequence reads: CASSYSGAAYEQYF. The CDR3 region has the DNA TGTGCCAGCAGTTACTCTGGTGCGGCCTACGAGCAGTACTTC.